The 2 T cell receptor beta chains given below trace back to one sample, sequenced in a study of beta chain features in type 1 diabetes. The study reverse transcribed the entire isolated RNA, so it sequenced expressed TCRB transcripts. The method was immunoSEQ multiplex PCR; TCRdb's version includes in-frame clones alone and lacks a portion of them. The sample has some 150,000 clones; more than 9% are singletons. The sequencing sample was made of naive CD4+ T cells from blood. These receptor sequences come from a man younger than 30 in good health.

This chain uses TRBV9 with TRBJ2-7; 9 nucleotides line up with TRBD2. Looked up from germline, CDR1 is SGDLS and CDR2 is YYNGEE. The CDR3 totals 12 residues. V shed 8 bases, J shed 5 bases, and the junction held 5 bases outside the gene matches. Here the CDR3 reads CASGGGAHEQYF. In DNA form, the CDR3 reads TGTGCCAGTGGCGGGGGGGCCCACGAGCAGTACTTC.

The chain is built from TRBV7-6 and TRBJ2-7; D might be TRBD2 (7 bases). CDR3 length equals 16 residues. Germline loops: CDR1 SGHVS, CDR2 FNYEAQ. Trimming removed 0 bases at V and 7 bases at J, with 19 bases between. In nucleotides, the CDR3 is TGTGCCAGCAGCTTAGCTATCGCGGGGGCCCCGGATGAGCAGTACTTC. Residues: CASSLAIAGAPDEQYF. Looking up the rest from reference TRBV7-6 and TRBJ2-7 gives the full variable domain: GAGVSQSPRYKVTKRGQDVALRCDPISGHVSLYWYRQALGQGPEFLTYFNYEAQQDKSGLPNDRFSAERPEGSISTLTIQRTEQRDSAMYRCASSLAIAGAPDEQYFGPGTRLTVT.